The present entry profiles one T cell receptor (beta chain) with its context. No antigen is known for it. Depth targeted 1 in 200,000 to 1 in 1 million T cells, averaging 10x coverage per clonotype. Libraries were prepared by immunoSEQ multiplex PCR; TCRdb keeps only in-frame clonotypes and omits some of them. The data contain 40,000 or so clones, just over 70% of them singletons. The sample originates from a study of cytotoxic CD8 clonotypes in ibrutinib-treated CLL. V lost 1 base and J lost 3, with 13 bases in between. CDR3 length: 15 residues. Germline CDR1 is SGHNT and CDR2 is YYREEE (reference sequence). Whole-study findings and limits: Whereas clonality rose at ibrutinib response, it declined toward baseline at progression. T-cell clonality at baseline went above that of age-matched healthy donors and rose and fell with circulating CD8+ T-cell counts. Private clonotypes, not public ones, expanded at ibrutinib response.

V usage is TRBV5-4 and J usage is TRBJ2-5, with D perhaps matching TRBD2 (5 bases). The material sequenced was PBMCs, taken at disease progression, from a patient treated with ibrutinib. The sequence derives from a human donor with chronic lymphocytic leukemia. CDR3 nucleotides: TGTGCCAGCAGCTTGATGGAGGCAACTAAAGAGACCCAGTACTTC. It yields the protein CASSLMEATKETQYF.